Listed below are T cell receptor beta chains from one sample, sequenced in a study of CD8 T cells in Susac syndrome. MiXCR, applied by TCRdb to the immunoSEQ multiplex PCR reads, yields one record per CDR3 protein. The table lists about 120,000 distinct CDR3 sequences, around 96% of them singletons. The material sequenced was CD4+ T cells from PBMCs. Receptor source: a human donor with Susac syndrome. CDR3s include the opening cysteine and the closing phenylalanine or tryptophan. Each record gives: D gene, V gene, J gene, CDR3 protein, CDR3 DNA. The D gene is left open where the match is weak.

D gene: NA; V gene: TRBV9; J gene: TRBJ2-7; CDR3 protein: CASSVGGRVSYEQYF; CDR3 DNA: TGTGCCAGCAGCGTAGGAGGCAGGGTCTCCTACGAGCAGTACTTC
D gene: TRBD1; V gene: TRBV29-1; J gene: TRBJ2-5; CDR3 protein: CSVGTGTQETQYF; CDR3 DNA: TGCAGCGTTGGGACAGGGACTCAAGAGACCCAGTACTTC
D gene: NA; V gene: TRBV11-2; J gene: TRBJ2-5; CDR3 protein: CASSPTRRAETQYF; CDR3 DNA: TGTGCCAGCAGCCCTACGCGGAGGGCGGAGACCCAGTACTTC
D gene: NA; V gene: TRBV5-1; J gene: TRBJ2-1; CDR3 protein: CASSRAASVEQFF; CDR3 DNA: TGCGCCAGCAGTCGGGCGGCCAGCGTCGAGCAGTTCTTC
D gene: NA; V gene: TRBV25-1; J gene: TRBJ1-1; CDR3 protein: CASTDGGGNTEAFF; CDR3 DNA: TGTGCCAGCACCGATGGGGGGGGGAACACTGAAGCTTTCTTT
D gene: NA; V gene: TRBV30; J gene: TRBJ2-3; CDR3 protein: CAWGLGGTDTQYF; CDR3 DNA: TGTGCCTGGGGGCTGGGAGGCACAGATACGCAGTATTTT
D gene: NA; V gene: TRBV28; J gene: TRBJ2-2; CDR3 protein: CASNRALRELFF; CDR3 DNA: TGTGCCAGCAATCGAGCCTTGAGGGAGCTGTTTTTT
D gene: NA; V gene: TRBV29-1; J gene: TRBJ2-1; CDR3 protein: CSAPPQRDRNEQFF; CDR3 DNA: TGCAGCGCCCCCCCCCAGCGGGACAGAAATGAGCAGTTCTTC
D gene: NA; V gene: TRBV6-2/TRBV6-3; J gene: TRBJ2-3; CDR3 protein: CASGNTQYF; CDR3 DNA: TGTGCCAGCGGAAATACGCAGTATTTT
D gene: NA; V gene: TRBV19; J gene: TRBJ1-3; CDR3 protein: CAGRSGNTIYF; CDR3 DNA: TGTGCCGGACGCTCTGGAAACACCATATATTTT
D gene: TRBD2; V gene: TRBV7-3; J gene: TRBJ2-3; CDR3 protein: CASSQKRGPTDTQYF; CDR3 DNA: TGTGCCAGCAGCCAAAAGCGGGGGCCCACAGATACGCAGTATTTT
D gene: TRBD2; V gene: TRBV5-4; J gene: TRBJ2-5; CDR3 protein: CASSLGGGQETQYF; CDR3 DNA: TGTGCCAGCAGCTTGGGGGGAGGGCAAGAGACCCAGTACTTC